The entry below gives a single TCR beta chain sequence along with its context. The V end lost 7 bases, the J end lost 6 bases, and 21 bases lay between the germline ends. The germline CDR1 and CDR2 sequences are SNHLY and FYNNEI. CDR3 size: 16 residues. The data originate from a study of blood T cell repertoires in COVID-19. Turning to the study itself: Acute-phase and convalescent COVID-19 samples originated in the United States, Italy and Spain. Sources were T cells, B-cell-depleted T cells, or PBMCs; the material itself was cDNA or gDNA.

In the original processing: Scientists estimated how many nucleated cells there were by amplifying reference gene primers. Produced via immunoSEQ multiplex PCR; TCRdb's table is partial and in-frame only. For V, J and clone size, that table is used; D and trimming come from the DNA. Of approximately 260,000 clones listed, 75% to 90% are singletons. The chain recombines TRBV2 with TRBJ1-4; D unresolved. The origin of this receptor is a man aged 45-65 years with acute or convalescent COVID-19. Sequencing input: peripheral blood. For the CDR3, the DNA is TGTGCCAGCACCTCCTCCAGGTCGGGAAAGGATGAAAAACTGTTTTTT. Translation: CASTSSRSGKDEKLFF. The variable domain in full, with the rest retrieved from reference TRBV2 and TRBJ1-4, is EPEVTQTPSHQVTQMGQEVILRCVPISNHLYFYWYRQILGQKVEFLVSFYNNEISEKSEIFDDQFSVERPDGSNFTLKIRSTKLEDSAMYFCASTSSRSGKDEKLFFGSGTQLSVL.